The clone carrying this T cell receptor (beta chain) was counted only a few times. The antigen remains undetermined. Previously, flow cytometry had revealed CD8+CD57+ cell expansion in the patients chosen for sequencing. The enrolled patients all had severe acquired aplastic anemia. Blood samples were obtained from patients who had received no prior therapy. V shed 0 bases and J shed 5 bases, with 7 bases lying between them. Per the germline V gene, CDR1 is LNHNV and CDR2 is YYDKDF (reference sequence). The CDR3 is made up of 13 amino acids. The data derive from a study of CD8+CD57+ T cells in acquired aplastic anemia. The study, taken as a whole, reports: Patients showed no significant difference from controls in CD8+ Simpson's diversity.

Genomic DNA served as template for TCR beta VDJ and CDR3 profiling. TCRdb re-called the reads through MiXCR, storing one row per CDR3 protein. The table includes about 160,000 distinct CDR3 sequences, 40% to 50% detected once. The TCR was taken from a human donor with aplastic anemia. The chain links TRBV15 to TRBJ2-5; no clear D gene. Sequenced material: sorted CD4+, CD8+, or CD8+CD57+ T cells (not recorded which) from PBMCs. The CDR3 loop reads CATSRDEKETQYF. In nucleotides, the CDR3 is TGTGCCACCAGCAGAGACGAAAAGGAGACCCAGTACTTC.